This passage covers 4 T cell receptor beta chains from one sample sequenced in a study of T cells and Merkel cell carcinoma outcomes. TCRdb's copy holds only in-frame clones and misses some; the assay was immunoSEQ multiplex PCR. The profile covers about 12,000 clones, with just under 97% appearing a single time and approximately 1% taken by the ten largest. Sequencing was carried out using tumor tissue from Merkel cell carcinoma. The receptors were gathered from a human donor with Merkel cell carcinoma.

The chain couples TRBV29-1 to TRBJ2-4; 9 bases are a match to TRBD2. V dropped 4 bases and J dropped 8; count of bases not matched to a gene: 9. Germline V gene lookup returns CDR1 SQVTM and CDR2 ANQGSEA. The CDR3 contains 14 residues. The CDR3 bases are TGCAGCGTTGGCGGGAGGGCTCCCGGACACATTCAGTACTTC. Translated, it gives CSVGGRAPGHIQYF.

Points on this clone: Its ends do not fully match the called genes, so a read error is possible. This sequence joins TRBV5-1 and TRBJ1-1; tentative D call: TRBD1 (5 bases). The CDR3 extends over 13 amino acids. CDR1 and CDR2 from the germline V gene are SGHRS and YFSETQ. The CDR3 loop reads CASSLRGDTEAFF. Written as DNA, the CDR3 is TGCGCTAGCAGTCTTAGAGGGGACACTGAAGCTTTCTTT. Full variable domain (outside the CDR3, taken from reference TRBV5-1 and TRBJ1-1): KAGVTQTPRYLIKTRGQQVTLSCSPISGHRSVSWYQQTPGQGLQFLFEYFSETQRNKGNFPGRFSGRQFSNSRSEMNVSTLELGDSALYLCASSLRGDTEAFFGQGTRLTVV.

The chain carries TRBV6-5 and TRBJ2-1; 11 nucleotides match TRBD2. The V gene end was trimmed by 4 bases and the J gene end by 7 bases; junction bases not matched to a gene: 9. The CDR3 is 16 amino acids. Germline assignment: CDR1 MNHEY and CDR2 SVGAGI. The CDR3 here is CASSSHPGLAANEQFF. CDR3 DNA: TGTGCCAGCAGTTCGCATCCGGGACTAGCGGCTAATGAGCAGTTCTTC.

This clone was counted a few times. The V call is TRBV4-1, the J call TRBJ2-3; 9 bases match TRBD2. V lost 4 bases and J lost 0; bases outside the gene matches: 2. Germline lookup yields CDR1 MGHRA and CDR2 YSYEKL. The CDR3 has 15 residues. The CDR3 DNA follows: TGCGCCAGCAGCCTTAGCGGGAGTAGCACAGATACGCAGTATTTT. Its protein is CASSLSGSSTDTQYF.